The clone carrying this TCR beta chain came up a few times. The CDR3 loop spans 12 amino acids. CDR1 and CDR2 from the germline V gene are SEHNR and FQNEAQ (reference sequence). Next came a second PCR, run for about 6 to 12 cycles, which used a sample-barcoded 5' primer along with a J-beta primer mix. TCRdb re-derived calls from the 5' RACE reads in MiXCR, one entry per CDR3 protein. Of about 1 million distinct CDR3 sequences in the sample, under 45% were seen once. This sample stems from a study of blood T cells in healthy people across ages. Sample: blood. This TCR came from a woman between 55 and 75 years old in good health. The chain has TRBV7-9 and TRBJ2-5; 7 nucleotides match TRBD1. The J call may be incorrect, as the DNA end agrees better with TRBJ2-7. The CDR3 DNA reads TGTGCCAGCAGCCCCACAGGGGCCGAGCAGTACTTC. As protein: CASSPTGAEQYF.